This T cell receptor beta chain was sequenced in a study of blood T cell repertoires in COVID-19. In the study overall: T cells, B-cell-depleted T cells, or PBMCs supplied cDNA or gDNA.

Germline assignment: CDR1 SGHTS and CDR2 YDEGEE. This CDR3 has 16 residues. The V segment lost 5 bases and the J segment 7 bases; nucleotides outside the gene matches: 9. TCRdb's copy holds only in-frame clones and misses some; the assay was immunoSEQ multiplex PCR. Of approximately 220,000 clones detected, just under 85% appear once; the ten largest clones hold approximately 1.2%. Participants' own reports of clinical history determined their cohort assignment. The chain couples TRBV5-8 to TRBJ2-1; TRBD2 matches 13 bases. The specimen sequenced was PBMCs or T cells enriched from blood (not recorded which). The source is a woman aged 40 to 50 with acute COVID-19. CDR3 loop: CASRPKGLAGLNEQFF. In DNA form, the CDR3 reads TGTGCCAGCAGGCCTAAGGGACTAGCGGGATTAAATGAGCAGTTCTTC.